The sequence of this T cell receptor beta chain was determined in a study of T-cell memory formation after mild COVID-19. TCRdb analysed the 5' RACE reads with MiXCR anew, one entry per CDR3 protein. The data contain approximately 340,000 distinct CDR3 sequences, 10% to 15% of them singletons. V was shortened by 4 bases and J by 5 bases, with 9 bases between the two germline ends. This CDR3 spans 13 amino acids. This chain uses TRBV12-3 or TRBV12-4 with TRBJ1-5; D is unresolved. The sequence came from a man between 18 and 29 years old who had mild COVID-19 (a few samples of this study predate the infection). Cell type and time point are not known. The sequencing sample was made of PBMCs or a T cell subset sorted from them (not recorded which). The CDR3 loop is CASSSLLDQPQHF. CDR3 coding DNA: TGTGCCAGCAGTTCCCTGTTGGATCAGCCCCAGCATTTT.